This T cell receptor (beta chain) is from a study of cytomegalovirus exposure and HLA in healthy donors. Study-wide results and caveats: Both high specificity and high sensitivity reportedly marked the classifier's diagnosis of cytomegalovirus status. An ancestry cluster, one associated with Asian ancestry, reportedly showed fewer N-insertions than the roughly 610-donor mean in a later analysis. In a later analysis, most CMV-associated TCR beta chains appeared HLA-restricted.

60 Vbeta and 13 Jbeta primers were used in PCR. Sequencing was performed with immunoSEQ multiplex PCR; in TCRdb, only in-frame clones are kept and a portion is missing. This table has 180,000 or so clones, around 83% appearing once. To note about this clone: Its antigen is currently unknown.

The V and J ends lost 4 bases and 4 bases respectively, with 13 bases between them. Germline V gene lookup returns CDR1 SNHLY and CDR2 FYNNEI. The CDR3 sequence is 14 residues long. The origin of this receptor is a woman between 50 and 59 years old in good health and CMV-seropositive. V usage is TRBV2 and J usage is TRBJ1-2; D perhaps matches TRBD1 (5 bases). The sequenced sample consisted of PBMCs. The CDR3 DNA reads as TGTGCCAGCAGTGCTGGGGGGACGGGCTATGGCTACACCTTC. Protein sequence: CASSAGGTGYGYTF.